These 30 T cell receptor beta chains came from one sample sequenced in a study of blood T cells in healthy people across ages. A second PCR of about 6 to 12 cycles used a sample-barcoded 5' primer and a J-beta primer mix. TCRdb itself ran the 5' RACE reads through MiXCR, one entry per CDR3 protein. The data show around 1,000,000 distinct CDR3 sequences, under 30% seen once. In addition, the sample was reused for a study of T cells of mothers and their children.

The material sequenced was blood. These receptor sequences come from a girl aged 2 to 9 in good health.

The genes are TRBV10-3 and TRBJ1-1, with D perhaps matching TRBD1 (5 bases). Germline V CDR1 and CDR2: ENHRY, SYGVKD. Trimming stripped 10 bases from V and 4 bases from J, with 13 bases between. This CDR3 has 12 residues. The CDR3 sequence is CATQDGGTEAFF. In DNA form, the CDR3 reads TGTGCCACTCAAGACGGGGGCACTGAAGCTTTCTTT.

This clonotype appeared a few times. The chain recombines TRBV9 with TRBJ1-6; maybe TRBD1 (5 bases). The ends were cut back, 3 bases at V and 10 bases at J, with 23 bases in the middle. Germline CDR1 and CDR2: SGDLS and YYNGEE. This CDR3 contains 17 residues. CDR3 in amino acids: CASSGVGDTTYPSPLHF. DNA for the CDR3: TGTGCCAGCAGCGGGGTGGGGGATACCACTTATCCCTCACCCCTCCACTTT. Variable domain in full (rest from reference TRBV9 and TRBJ1-6): DSGVTQTPKHLITATGQRVTLRCSPRSGDLSVYWYQQSLDQGLQFLIQYYNGEERAKGNILERFSAQQFPDLHSELNLSSLELGDSALYFCASSGVGDTTYPSPLHFGNGTRLTVT.

This rearrangement joins TRBV20-1 to TRBJ2-5; no reliable D call. The tail of the sequence fits TRBJ2-1 better, so the J call may be wrong. In germline, CDR1 is DFQATT, CDR2 SNEGSKA (reference sequence). There are 13 residues in the CDR3. In DNA, the CDR3 is TGCAGTGCTAGCGTCTCTGGATACAATGAGCAGTTCTTC. The encoded protein is CSASVSGYNEQFF.

The rearrangement uses TRBV29-1 and TRBJ1-1, with unresolved D. Germline assignment: CDR1 SQVTM and CDR2 ANQGSEA. V gave up 5 bases and J gave up 0 bases, with 10 bases separating them. The CDR3 is 13 residues long. CDR3 sequence reads: CSVFRVMNTEAFF. The CDR3 DNA is TGCAGCGTTTTTAGGGTCATGAACACTGAAGCTTTCTTT.

This chain links TRBV29-1 with TRBJ2-5; 9 bases line up with TRBD1. Germline loops: CDR1 SQVTM, CDR2 ANQGSEA. V shed 2 bases, J shed 0 bases, and the junction held 1 base outside the gene matches. This CDR3 has 14 amino acids. CDR3 nucleotide sequence: TGCAGCGTTGAAAGGGACAGGGACCAAGAGACCCAGTACTTC. It codes for CSVERDRDQETQYF.

V gene TRBV7-6 combines with J gene TRBJ1-6; D gene uncertain. This CDR3 is built from 14 residues. Germline CDR1 SGHVS, CDR2 FNYEAQ. Trimming removed 4 bases at V and 3 bases at J, with 7 bases between. The CDR3: CASSSAIYNSPLHF. The CDR3 nucleotides are TGTGCCAGCAGCTCCGCAATCTATAATTCACCCCTCCACTTT.

J is TRBJ1-6 and V is TRBV14; the D is unclear. The CDR3 covers 16 residues. CDR1 and CDR2 from the germline V gene are SGHDN and FVKESK. The ends were cut back, 1 base at V and 8 bases at J, with 15 bases in the middle. CDR3 loop: CASSQGPPTPHSPLHF. In DNA form, the CDR3 reads TGTGCCAGCAGCCAAGGTCCCCCGACACCTCATTCACCCCTCCACTTT.

This clonotype was detected only a few times. The chain combines TRBV29-1 with TRBJ2-1; D ambiguous. Germline loops: CDR1 SQVTM, CDR2 ANQGSEA. The CDR3 is 11 residues long. V gave up 1 base and J gave up 8 bases, with 6 bases separating them. This chain's CDR3 is CSVEALDEQFF. The CDR3 DNA is TGCAGCGTTGAAGCCCTCGATGAGCAGTTCTTC.

The CDR3 is CASSPRLAGIGEQFF. CDR3 in DNA: TGTGCCAGCAGTCCCAGACTAGCGGGAATAGGTGAGCAGTTCTTC. The V call is TRBV2, the J call TRBJ2-1, with 11 bases identical to TRBD2. The CDR3 covers 15 residues. The germline V gene has CDR1 SNHLY and CDR2 FYNNEI. Trimming removed 5 bases from V and 9 bases from J; junction bases left unmatched: 9.

This chain joins TRBV11-2 and TRBJ1-1, with no clear D. CDR1 is SGHAT, CDR2 FQNNGV, per germline. Trimming removed 5 bases from V and 1 base from J, with 14 bases in between. The CDR3 contains 15 residues. The CDR3 DNA sequence: TGTGCCAGCAGCCGGGAGATCGAGGGGAACACTGAAGCTTTCTTT. Protein product: CASSREIEGNTEAFF.

V and J are TRBV2 and TRBJ2-3; 9 bases align to TRBD1. Germline CDR1 and CDR2: SNHLY and FYNNEI. The trim removed 5 bases at V and 2 bases at J, leaving 8 bases unmatched. This CDR3 comprises 16 residues. In DNA form, the CDR3 reads TGTGCCAGCAGTCAAAGCCGGGACAGGGTCACAGATACGCAGTATTTT. Its protein product is CASSQSRDRVTDTQYF.

This clonotype was seen a handful of times. V gene TRBV20-1 combines with J gene TRBJ1-5; D remains ambiguous. This CDR3 spans 16 amino acids. Germline loops: CDR1 DFQATT, CDR2 SNEGSKA (reference sequence). V lost 0 bases to trimming and J lost 5 bases, with 17 bases between them. The CDR3 sequence is CSARDSTRIADQPQHF. The CDR3 DNA reads as TGCAGTGCTAGAGATTCAACCCGGATCGCCGATCAGCCCCAGCATTTT.

The chain uses TRBV3-1 and TRBJ1-1; D unresolved. V was clipped by 0 bases and J by 1 base, with 6 bases between them. The germline gives CDR1 LGHDT, CDR2 YNNKEL (reference sequence). The CDR3 covers 14 residues. CDR3 amino acids: CASSQDNGNTEAFF. The DNA for the CDR3 is TGTGCCAGCAGCCAAGATAATGGGAACACTGAAGCTTTCTTT.

V gene TRBV12-5 combines with J gene TRBJ2-5, with a tentative D call TRBD1 (6 bases). The CDR3 contains 17 residues. The V gene lost 0 bases and the J gene lost 7 bases, with 21 bases spanning the gap. Germline CDR1 LGHNT, CDR2 FRNRAP. CDR3 residues: CASGLVPVVDSAGTQYF. DNA of the CDR3: TGTGCTAGTGGTTTGGTACCGGTTGTGGACAGCGCAGGGACCCAGTACTTC. Drawing the rest from reference TRBV12-5 and TRBJ2-5, the complete variable domain is DARVTQTPRHKVTEMGQEVTMRCQPILGHNTVFWYRQTMMQGLELLAYFRNRAPLDDSGMPKDRFSAEMPDATLATLKIQPSEPRDSAVYFCASGLVPVVDSAGTQYFGPGTRLLVL.

This rearrangement joins TRBV29-1 to TRBJ2-1; TRBD2 aligns across 11 bases. The germline gives CDR1 SQVTM, CDR2 ANQGSEA. CDR3 length equals 14 residues. V shed 6 bases and J 3 bases; nucleotides not matched to a gene: 4. CDR3 nucleotides: TGCAGCGTCACGGGACTAGCGGTCTACAATGAGCAGTTCTTC. It specifies CSVTGLAVYNEQFF.

There are a few counts of this clonotype. This chain connects TRBV12-3 or TRBV12-4 to TRBJ2-1; the D is unclear. The CDR3 runs to 12 residues. V dropped 6 bases and J dropped 15 bases, with 18 bases sitting between them. The CDR3 region is CASRHLARVAFF. The CDR3 DNA follows: TGTGCCAGCAGGCATCTCGCTAGGGTTGCGTTCTTC.

In its sample, this clonotype was seen many times. This chain uses TRBV7-2 with TRBJ2-7; D uncertain. The germline V gene has CDR1 SGHTA and CDR2 FQGNSA. Trimming removed 1 base from V and 3 bases from J, with 4 bases in between. The CDR3 length is 12 residues. CDR3 sequence: CASSLVGYEQYF. The CDR3 DNA is TGTGCCAGCAGCTTAGTGGGCTACGAGCAGTACTTC.

The rearrangement links TRBV29-1 to TRBJ2-5, with D maybe TRBD1 (6 bases). V lost 4 bases and J lost 5, with 17 bases in between. The CDR3 has 14 residues. CDR1 SQVTM and CDR2 ANQGSEA come from the germline V gene. The chain's CDR3 is CSVVSPGEWETQYF. The CDR3 DNA reads as TGCAGCGTTGTCTCTCCAGGGGAATGGGAGACCCAGTACTTC.

This clonotype was counted between two and nine times. This chain connects TRBV4-2 to TRBJ1-1; D is unresolved. This CDR3 is 17 amino acids long. Trimming left V 4 bases short and J 1 base short, with 19 bases between. Germline V gives CDR1 LGHNA, CDR2 YNFKEQ. The DNA for the CDR3 is TGTGCCAGCAGCCGATCCGGGTTGGGCAGCCCGAACACTGAAGCTTTCTTT. It translates to CASSRSGLGSPNTEAFF.

This clonotype was detected only once. The chain employs TRBV28 and TRBJ2-2; D gene uncertain. The CDR3 runs to 15 residues. CDR1 MDHEN and CDR2 SYDVKM come from the germline V gene. The germline V and J ends were trimmed by 6 bases and 6 bases, with 17 bases remaining between them. The CDR3 DNA sequence: TGTGCCAGCAGCCTCCTCCCCCTGGGTTCCGGGGAGCTGTTTTTT. Protein sequence: CASSLLPLGSGELFF. The full variable domain, in which reference TRBV28 and TRBJ2-2 provide the parts outside the CDR3, is DVKVTQSSRYLVKRTGEKVFLECVQDMDHENMFWYRQDPGLGLRLIYFSYDVKMKEKGDIPEGYSVSREKKERFSLILESASTNQTSMYLCASSLLPLGSGELFFGEGSRLTVL.

This clonotype was observed a handful of times. The rearrangement uses TRBV5-4 and TRBJ2-7; no clear D gene. The V gene's germline CDR1 is SGHNT and CDR2 YYREEE (reference sequence). V dropped 5 bases and J dropped 0 bases, with 15 bases sitting between them. The CDR3 is 15 amino acids. CDR3 sequence (DNA): TGTGCCAGCAGTCCCGACGGTATTTCCTCCTACGAGCAGTACTTC. Amino acid sequence: CASSPDGISSYEQYF.

This clonotype was detected only a few times. Germline and junction disagree at one end, which may indicate a read error. This chain uses TRBV6-2 or TRBV6-3 with TRBJ2-5; D is perhaps TRBD1 (8 bases). The CDR3 length is 13 residues. Germline V gene lookup returns CDR1 MNHEY and CDR2 SVGEGT. CDR3 protein: CASGREWPTGEFF. CDR3 nucleotide sequence: TGTGCCAGCGGGAGGGAGTGGCCGACAGGGGAGTTCTTC.

The chain combines TRBV20-1 with TRBJ2-7; 9 bases map to TRBD2. CDR3 length: 15 amino acids. The germline V gene has CDR1 DFQATT and CDR2 SNEGSKA (reference sequence). Germline trimming cut 1 base from V and 5 bases from J; bases unmatched to any gene: 9. The CDR3, as DNA: TGCAGTGCTAGAGGCGGGGGGGCCGGGGTCGACGAGCAGTACTTC. It specifies CSARGGGAGVDEQYF.

The V gene is TRBV28, the J gene TRBJ2-5; TRBD2 matches 8 bases. The closer fit of TRBJ2-7 to the DNA end suggests the J call may be wrong. Germline CDR1 is MDHEN and CDR2 is SYDVKM. The CDR3 length is 15 residues. The CDR3 loop reads CASSSPGGEDYEQYF. The CDR3 DNA reads as TGTGCCAGCAGCTCCCCGGGGGGGGAGGACTACGAGCAGTACTTC.

This clonotype appeared many times. The V gene is TRBV7-9, the J gene TRBJ2-7; D is unresolved. The CDR3 is made up of 13 amino acids. The V gene's germline CDR1 is SEHNR and CDR2 FQNEAQ (reference sequence). Trimming cost V 2 bases and J 5 bases, with 10 bases left between them. The DNA for the CDR3 is TGTGCCAGCAGCTTATATGGCATCGACGAGCAGTACTTC. Translated, it gives CASSLYGIDEQYF.

With respect to this clonotype: A clone one base away is much larger, so this may be a read error. The chain links TRBV9 to TRBJ2-1, with TRBD2 as a possible D gene (5 bases). V gave up 5 bases and J gave up 8 bases, with 14 bases separating them. This CDR3 is built from 13 residues. Germline CDR1 SGDLS, CDR2 YYNGEE. For the CDR3, the DNA is TGTGCCAGCAGGGCGGGTGTTGGGGATGAGCAGTTCTTC. Encoded protein: CASRAGVGDEQFF.

Of note for this clonotype: One end of the junction is discordant with germline, which a read error may explain. The rearrangement joins TRBV12-3 or TRBV12-4 to TRBJ2-3; D is perhaps TRBD1 (5 bases). There are 12 residues in the CDR3. CDR3 sequence (DNA): TGTGCCAGCAGGAAGAGCACAGGTACGCAGTATTTT. This translates into CASRKSTGTQYF.

This clonotype was seen a few times. This rearrangement joins TRBV27 to TRBJ2-7, with TRBD2 matching 9 bases. Germline CDR1 and CDR2: MNHEY and SMNVEV (reference sequence). V dropped 6 bases and J dropped 0; count of bases not matched to a gene: 6. The CDR3 runs 15 residues. The CDR3 DNA reads as TGTGCCAGCAGACAACTAGCGGGCCTCTCCTACGAGCAGTACTTC. Translating gives CASRQLAGLSYEQYF.

A few counts support this clonotype. The chain combines TRBV6-6 with TRBJ1-5, with D unclear. Trimming stripped 0 bases from V and 4 bases from J, with 13 bases between. This CDR3 is built from 16 residues. Germline CDR1 and CDR2: MNHNY and SVGAGI (reference sequence). DNA for the CDR3: TGTGCCAGCAGTTACTCAGCGTCCGCTAAGAATCAGCCCCAGCATTTT. It translates to CASSYSASAKNQPQHF.

Details on this clonotype: Germline and junction disagree at one end, which may indicate a read error. The chain combines TRBV29-1 with TRBJ2-4, with D unresolved. CDR3 length: 11 residues. Germline CDR1 is SQVTM and CDR2 is ANQGSEA. In DNA, the CDR3 is TGCAGCGTGGAAGAAGGGAACATTCAGTACTTC. Its translation is CSVEEGNIQYF.